What follows describes a single TCR beta chain. Its antigen is not known. Germline assignment: CDR1 KGHDR and CDR2 SFDVKD. The CDR3 sequence is 18 residues long. The sample originates from a study of T cells expressing NK-cell markers. Across the whole study: The study sequenced eight donors, seven HCMV-seropositive and one seronegative.

Whole-study findings and limits: It remained uncertain whether the expanded NKG2C+ T cell clones were specific for HCMV antigens. The CD3+CD56-NKG2C+ fraction of several donors was likewise dominated by these clonotypes.

5'RACE template switching with UMIs produced the TCR beta cDNA. From the 5' RACE reads, TCRdb lists one entry per CDR3 protein and no DNA. Across some 150,000 distinct CDR3 sequences, the top ten clones capture 10% to 15% of the sample. The TCR sequence derives from a young man in good health. Sequencing was done on a sample of blood T cells: a sorted CD56 or NKG2C T cell subset, CD4+ or CD8+ T cells, or bulk PBMC T cells (not recorded which). The V call is TRBV24-1, the J call TRBJ2-2; lacking DNA, the TRBD2 call made by TCRdb goes unchecked. The CDR3: CATSEVIASEANTGELFF.